This is a list of T cell receptor beta chains from one sample in a study of cytomegalovirus exposure and HLA in healthy donors. Clones were sequenced by immunoSEQ multiplex PCR, and TCRdb holds only the in-frame ones, with some missing. The profile covers about 71,000 clones, with around 70% appearing a single time and around 10% taken by the ten largest. The sequenced material came from PBMCs. Receptors were obtained from a woman aged 45 to 65 in good health and CMV-seropositive. Both conserved end residues are trimmed from each CDR3. Fields, in order: V gene, J gene, CDR3 protein.

>TRBV18|TRBJ2-7
ASSPSLYEQY
>TRBV4-1|TRBJ1-2
ASSPQETGNYGYT
>TRBV6-5|TRBJ2-7
ASRRRDRVLEQY
>TRBV7-2|TRBJ2-3
ASSRGLAGYTDTQY
>TRBV11-3|TRBJ2-1
ASSLVTSSYNEQF
>TRBV2|TRBJ1-2
ASSETASYGYT
>TRBV7-2|TRBJ2-7
ASSSRTSGGAIYEQY
>TRBV19|TRBJ2-5
ASSRGVQETQY
>TRBV28|TRBJ1-1
ASSRELNTEAF
>TRBV6-5|TRBJ1-1
ASSYSGQVNTEAF
>TRBV25-1|TRBJ2-3
ASRPRDSRTDTQY
>TRBV7-8|TRBJ2-1
ASSLAYGLLQREF
>TRBV6-6|TRBJ2-3
ASMFDSIGDTQY
>TRBV5-4|TRBJ2-7
ASRDTSGLVYEQY
>TRBV28|TRBJ2-1
ASRRQGTEQF
>TRBV27|TRBJ2-3
ASSLWGQGTDTQY
>TRBV2|TRBJ2-1
ASSESGGWGHEQF
>TRBV5-6|TRBJ1-2
ASSPGQGSYGYT
>TRBV28|TRBJ1-2
ASSLLAVYGYT
>TRBV27|.
ASSWSSGSYEQY
>TRBV4-1|TRBJ1-2
ASSQDIQNLYGYT
>TRBV7-6|TRBJ2-7
ASGSGTRMLEQY
>TRBV27|TRBJ2-3
ASSFSGGGADTQY
>TRBV28|TRBJ2-3
ASKGLAGATDTQY
>TRBV10-3|TRBJ2-3
AIRSGLAGGVGTDTQY
>TRBV6-6|TRBJ2-7
ASRRGGRGGFYEQY
>TRBV6-6|TRBJ1-5
ASSDPGGNQPQH
>TRBV27|TRBJ2-6
ATASGHSSGANVLT
>TRBV28|TRBJ2-5
ASSQQDTQETQY
>TRBV6-1|TRBJ2-7
ASSVLASTYEQY
>TRBV6-1|TRBJ2-3
ASSRTSSTDTQY
>TRBV7-3|TRBJ2-1
ASSLNSAGGGNEQF